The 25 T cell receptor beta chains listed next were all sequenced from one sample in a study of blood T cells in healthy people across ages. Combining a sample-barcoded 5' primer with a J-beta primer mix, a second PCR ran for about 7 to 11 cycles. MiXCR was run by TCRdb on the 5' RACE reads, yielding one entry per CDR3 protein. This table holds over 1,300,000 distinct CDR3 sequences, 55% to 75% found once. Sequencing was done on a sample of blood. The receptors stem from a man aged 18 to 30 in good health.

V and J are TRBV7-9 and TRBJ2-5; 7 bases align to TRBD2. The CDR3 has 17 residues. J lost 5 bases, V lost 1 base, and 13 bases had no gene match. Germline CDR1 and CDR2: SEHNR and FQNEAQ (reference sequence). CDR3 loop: CASSLEGSRGGRETQYF. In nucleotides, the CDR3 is TGTGCCAGCAGCTTAGAGGGTAGCCGCGGGGGTCGGGAGACCCAGTACTTC.

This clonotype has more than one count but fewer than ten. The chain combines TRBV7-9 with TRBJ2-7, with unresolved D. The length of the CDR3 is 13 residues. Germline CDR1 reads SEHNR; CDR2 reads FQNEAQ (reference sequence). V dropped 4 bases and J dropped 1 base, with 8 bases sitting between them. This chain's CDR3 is CASSSPRSYEQYF. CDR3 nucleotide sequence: TGTGCCAGCAGCTCCCCCCGATCCTACGAGCAGTACTTC. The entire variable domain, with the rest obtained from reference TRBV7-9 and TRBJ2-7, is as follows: DTGVSQNPRHKITKRGQNVTFRCDPISEHNRLYWYRQTLGQGPEFLTYFQNEAQLEKSRLLSDRFSAERPKGSFSTLEIQRTEQGDSAMYLCASSSPRSYEQYFGPGTRLTVT.

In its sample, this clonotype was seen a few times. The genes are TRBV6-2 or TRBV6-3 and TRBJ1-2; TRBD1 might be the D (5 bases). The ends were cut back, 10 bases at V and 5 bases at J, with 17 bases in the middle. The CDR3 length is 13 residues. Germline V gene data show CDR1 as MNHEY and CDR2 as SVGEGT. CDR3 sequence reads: CAIFDRTFYGYTF. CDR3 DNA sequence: TGTGCCATCTTCGACAGAACTTTTTATGGCTACACCTTC.

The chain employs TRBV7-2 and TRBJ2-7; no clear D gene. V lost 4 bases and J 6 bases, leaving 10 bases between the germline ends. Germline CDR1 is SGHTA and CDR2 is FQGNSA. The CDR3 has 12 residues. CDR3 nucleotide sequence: TGTGCCAGCAGCTCCTTGTTTCTCGAGCAGTACTTC. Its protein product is CASSSLFLEQYF.

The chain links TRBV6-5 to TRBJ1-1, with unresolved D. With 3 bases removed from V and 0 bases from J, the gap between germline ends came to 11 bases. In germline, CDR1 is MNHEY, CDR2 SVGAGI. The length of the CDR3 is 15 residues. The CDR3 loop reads CASSYGLTVNTEAFF. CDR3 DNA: TGTGCCAGCAGTTATGGACTGACGGTGAACACTGAAGCTTTCTTT.

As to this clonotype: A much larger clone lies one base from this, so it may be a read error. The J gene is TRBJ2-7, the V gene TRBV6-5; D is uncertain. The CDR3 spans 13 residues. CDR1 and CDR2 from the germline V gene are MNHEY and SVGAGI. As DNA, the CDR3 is TGTGCCAGCAGTTACTCCGCGTGGTCCGAGCGGTACTTC. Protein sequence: CASSYSAWSERYF.

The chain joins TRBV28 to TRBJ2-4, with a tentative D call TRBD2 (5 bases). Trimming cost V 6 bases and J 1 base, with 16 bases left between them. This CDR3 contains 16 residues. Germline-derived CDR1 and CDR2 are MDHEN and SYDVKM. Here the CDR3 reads CASSSTLLGAKNIQYF. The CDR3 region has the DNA TGTGCCAGCAGCTCAACCCTACTAGGGGCCAAAAACATTCAGTACTTC. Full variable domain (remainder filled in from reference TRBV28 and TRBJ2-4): DVKVTQSSRYLVKRTGEKVFLECVQDMDHENMFWYRQDPGLGLRLIYFSYDVKMKEKGDIPEGYSVSREKKERFSLILESASTNQTSMYLCASSSTLLGAKNIQYFGAGTRLSVL.

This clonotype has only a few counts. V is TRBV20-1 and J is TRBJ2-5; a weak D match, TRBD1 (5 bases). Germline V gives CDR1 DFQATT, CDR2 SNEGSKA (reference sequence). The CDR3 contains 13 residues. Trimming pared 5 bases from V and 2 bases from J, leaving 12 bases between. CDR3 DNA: TGCAGTGCTCAACAGCAGGGTCAAGAGACCCAGTACTTC. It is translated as CSAQQQGQETQYF.

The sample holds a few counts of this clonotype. The CDR3: CASSSMLAGLGTNEQYF. DNA for the CDR3: TGTGCCAGCAGTTCTATGCTAGCGGGGTTGGGCACCAACGAGCAGTACTTC. The chain combines TRBV27 with TRBJ2-7, with 9 bases fitting TRBD2. Germline CDR1 MNHEY, CDR2 SMNVEV (reference sequence). The CDR3 loop spans 17 amino acids. Trimming took 4 bases from V and 5 from J; bases not matched to a gene: 15.

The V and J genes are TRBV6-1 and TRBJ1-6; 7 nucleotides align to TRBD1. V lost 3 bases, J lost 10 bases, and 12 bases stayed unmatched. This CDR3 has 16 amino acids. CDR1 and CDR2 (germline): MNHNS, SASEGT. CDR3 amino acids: CASSDPTGTGRSPLHF. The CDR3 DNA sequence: TGTGCCAGCAGTGACCCGACAGGGACCGGGAGGTCACCCCTCCACTTT.

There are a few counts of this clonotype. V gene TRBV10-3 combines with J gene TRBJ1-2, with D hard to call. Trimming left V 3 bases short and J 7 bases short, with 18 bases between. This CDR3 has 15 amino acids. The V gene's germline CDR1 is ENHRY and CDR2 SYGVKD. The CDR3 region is CAISDHGPVSGGYTF. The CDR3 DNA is TGTGCCATCAGTGACCACGGACCGGTTTCTGGTGGCTACACCTTC.

CDR3 DNA: TGTGCCATCAGTGAGTGGGACAGGGGCTCCTACGAGCAGTACTTC. Residues: CAISEWDRGSYEQYF. V gene TRBV10-3 combines with J gene TRBJ2-7, with 10 bases identical to TRBD1. V lost 1 base and J lost 0; bases outside the gene matches: 0. The CDR3 is made up of 15 amino acids. The germline V gene has CDR1 ENHRY and CDR2 SYGVKD.

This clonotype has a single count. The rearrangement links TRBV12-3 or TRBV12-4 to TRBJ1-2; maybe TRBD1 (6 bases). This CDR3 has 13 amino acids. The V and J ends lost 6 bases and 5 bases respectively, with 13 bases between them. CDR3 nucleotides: TGTGCCAGCAGCGCCTTTACAGGGTATGGCTACACCTTC. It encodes CASSAFTGYGYTF.

The CDR3 nucleotides are TGTGCCAGCAGCTTGGACTTGTCGGGGGGAAAACTGTTTTTT. Amino acid sequence: CASSLDLSGGKLFF. The chain couples TRBV5-6 to TRBJ1-4; a weak D match, TRBD1 (5 bases). V lost 0 bases and J lost 10, with 13 bases in between. The CDR3 loop spans 14 amino acids. CDR1 is SGHDT and CDR2 is YYEEEE in the germline V gene.

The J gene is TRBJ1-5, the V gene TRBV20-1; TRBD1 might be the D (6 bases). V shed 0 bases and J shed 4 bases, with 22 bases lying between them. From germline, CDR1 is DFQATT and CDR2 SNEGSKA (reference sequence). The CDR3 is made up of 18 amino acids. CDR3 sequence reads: CSARDLYGGRVHNQPQHF. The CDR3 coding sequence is TGCAGTGCTAGAGATCTTTATGGGGGGCGCGTCCATAATCAGCCCCAGCATTTT.

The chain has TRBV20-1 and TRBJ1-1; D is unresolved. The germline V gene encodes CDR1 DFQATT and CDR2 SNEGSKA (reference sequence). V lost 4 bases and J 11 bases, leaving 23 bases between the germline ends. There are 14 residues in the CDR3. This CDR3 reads CSANAGLRLLGAFF. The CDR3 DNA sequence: TGCAGTGCTAATGCCGGGCTTAGGTTATTGGGGGCTTTCTTT.

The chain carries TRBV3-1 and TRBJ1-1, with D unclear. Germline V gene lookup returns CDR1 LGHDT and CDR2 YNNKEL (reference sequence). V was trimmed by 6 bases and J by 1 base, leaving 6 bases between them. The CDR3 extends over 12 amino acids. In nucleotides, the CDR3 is TGTGCCAGCAGATTGGAGAACACTGAAGCTTTCTTT. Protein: CASRLENTEAFF.

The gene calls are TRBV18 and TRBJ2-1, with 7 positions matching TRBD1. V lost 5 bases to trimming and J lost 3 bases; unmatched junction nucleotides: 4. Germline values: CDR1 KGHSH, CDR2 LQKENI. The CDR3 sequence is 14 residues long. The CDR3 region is CASSDGTVYNEQFF. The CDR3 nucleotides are TGTGCCAGCTCAGACGGGACAGTCTACAATGAGCAGTTCTTC.

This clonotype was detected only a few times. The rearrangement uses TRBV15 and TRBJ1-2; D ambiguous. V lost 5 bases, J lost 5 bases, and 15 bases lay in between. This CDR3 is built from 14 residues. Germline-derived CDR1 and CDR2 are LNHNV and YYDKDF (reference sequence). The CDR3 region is CATSVISLEYGYTF. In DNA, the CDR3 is TGTGCCACCAGCGTTATCTCCCTTGAATATGGCTACACCTTC. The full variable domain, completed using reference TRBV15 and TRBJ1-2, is DAMVIQNPRYQVTQFGKPVTLSCSQTLNHNVMYWYQQKSSQAPKLLFHYYDKDFNNEADTPDNFQSRRPNTSFCFLDIRSPGLGDTAMYLCATSVISLEYGYTFGSGTRLTVV.

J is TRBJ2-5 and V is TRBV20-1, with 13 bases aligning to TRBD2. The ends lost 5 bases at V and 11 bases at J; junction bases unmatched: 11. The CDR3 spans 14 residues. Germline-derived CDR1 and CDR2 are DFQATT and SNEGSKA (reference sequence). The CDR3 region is CSAATSGGANEQYF. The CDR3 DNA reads TGCAGTGCTGCCACTAGCGGGGGGGCGAATGAGCAGTACTTC.

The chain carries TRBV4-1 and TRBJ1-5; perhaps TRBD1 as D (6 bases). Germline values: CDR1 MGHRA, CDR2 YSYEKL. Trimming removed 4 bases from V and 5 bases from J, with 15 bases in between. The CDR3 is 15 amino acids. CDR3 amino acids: CASSPGGLRDQPQHF. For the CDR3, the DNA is TGCGCCAGCAGCCCCGGGGGGCTCCGGGATCAGCCCCAGCATTTT.

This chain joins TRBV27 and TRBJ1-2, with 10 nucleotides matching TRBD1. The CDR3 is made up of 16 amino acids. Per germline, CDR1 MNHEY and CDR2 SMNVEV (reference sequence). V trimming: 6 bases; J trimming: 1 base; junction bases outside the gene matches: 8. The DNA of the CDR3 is TGTGCCAGCAGAAGACAGGGGGCGGATATTAACTATGGCTACACCTTC. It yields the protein CASRRQGADINYGYTF.

CDR3 residues: CSASWTVSEQYF. CDR3 nucleotide sequence: TGCAGTGCTAGCTGGACAGTGAGCGAGCAGTACTTC. V usage is TRBV20-1 and J usage is TRBJ2-5; tentatively, D is TRBD1 (6 bases). TRBJ2-7 matches the DNA end more closely, so the J call is doubtful. There are 12 residues in the CDR3. CDR1 DFQATT and CDR2 SNEGSKA come from the germline V gene (reference sequence).

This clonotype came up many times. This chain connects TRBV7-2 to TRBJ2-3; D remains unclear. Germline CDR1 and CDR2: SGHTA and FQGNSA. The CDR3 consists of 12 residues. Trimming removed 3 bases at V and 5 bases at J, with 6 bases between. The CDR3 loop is CASSLVGDTQYF. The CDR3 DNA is TGTGCCAGCAGCTTGGTTGGAGATACGCAGTATTTT.

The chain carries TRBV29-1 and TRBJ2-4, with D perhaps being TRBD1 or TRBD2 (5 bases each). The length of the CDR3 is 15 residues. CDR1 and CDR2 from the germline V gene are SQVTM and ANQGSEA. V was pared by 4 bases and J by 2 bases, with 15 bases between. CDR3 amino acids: CSVGVVGASKNIQYF. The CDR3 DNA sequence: TGCAGCGTTGGTGTGGTCGGGGCGTCCAAAAACATTCAGTACTTC. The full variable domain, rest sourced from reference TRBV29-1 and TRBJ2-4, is SAVISQKPSRDICQRGTSLTIQCQVDSQVTMMFWYRQQPGQSLTLIATANQGSEATYESGFVIDKFPISRPNLTFSTLTVSNMSPEDSSIYLCSVGVVGASKNIQYFGAGTRLSVL.